This T cell receptor beta chain was retrieved from a study of T cell changes during pregnancy in multiple sclerosis. CDR1 and CDR2 from the germline V gene are SGHRS and YFSETQ. With 7 bases clipped from V and 2 bases from J, the junction kept 3 bases outside the gene matches. This CDR3 contains 13 residues. Libraries were prepared by immunoSEQ multiplex PCR; TCRdb keeps only in-frame clonotypes and omits some of them. The sample records about 100,000 clones, 90% being singletons. The material sequenced was peripheral blood, taken in the second trimester of pregnancy. The chain has TRBV5-1 and TRBJ1-1; TRBD1 aligns across 9 bases. The source is a female donor in good health, enrolled as a control in a pregnancy study. The DNA for the CDR3 is TGCGCCAGCGGGGGACAGGGAAACACTGAAGCTTTCTTT. It specifies CASGGQGNTEAFF.